A selection of T cell receptor beta chains follows, all from one sample in a study of blood T cell repertoires in COVID-19. The table came from immunoSEQ multiplex PCR; TCRdb's copy has only in-frame clones and leaves some out. The data contain approximately 170,000 clones, around 80% of them singletons. Sequenced input: PBMCs or T cells enriched from blood (not recorded which). The origin of the receptors is a woman between 65 and 79 years old in a cohort exposed to, infected with or recovered from COVID-19 (not recorded which). Each CDR3 is given with its conserved first and last residue. Each record gives: J gene, V gene, CDR3 protein.

TRBJ2-7 | TRBV11-2 | CASSQSYEQYF
TRBJ2-1 | TRBV29-1 | CSVVRDGTGYNEQFF
TRBJ1-5 | TRBV28 | CASSPTGFQPQHF
TRBJ2-7 | TRBV11-2 | CASSPGFSLAGGYEQYF
TRBJ2-3 | TRBV2 | CASTAGLVDTDTQYF
TRBJ2-7 | TRBV19 | CASSRDSHTYEQYF
TRBJ1-2 | TRBV3-1/TRBV3-2 | CASSPKTGFSFGYTF
TRBJ2-5 | TRBV27 | CASSRLGQTQETQYF
TRBJ2-1 | TRBV18 | CASSPGGSSYNEQFF
TRBJ2-7 | TRBV7-6 | CASSLGAGGSSYEQYF
TRBJ2-7 | TRBV28 | CASSLPGGSSYEQYF
TRBJ1-4 | TRBV5-4 | CASSLAGSGEKLFF